This T cell receptor beta chain originates from a study of T-cell reconstitution after alpha-beta-depleted transplantation in children. TCRbeta library preparation incorporated unique molecular identifiers. Each CDR3 protein gets one entry after TCRdb re-called the PCR reads with MiXCR. The table records about 420,000 distinct CDR3 sequences, about a sixth of them present only once. The CDR3 runs 17 residues. Germline lookup yields CDR1 SGHRS and CDR2 YFSETQ. Unmatched junction bases numbered 7, after V lost 0 bases and J lost 2 bases. This clonotype occurred a few times. What it recognizes is unknown. Study-level findings and limits: Approximately two months post-transplant, alpha-beta T cells reportedly originated from several hundred expanded graft clones.

The sequenced sample was PBMCs, mostly from graft donor cells, obtained 360 days after TCRalphabeta/CD19-depleted stem cell transplant. V gene TRBV5-1 combines with J gene TRBJ2-3; TRBD1 agrees at 9 bases. This clonotype was obtained from a boy younger than two who had a stem cell transplant for Wiskott-Aldrich syndrome, so the T cells may come from the graft donor. The CDR3, as DNA: TGCGCCAGCAGCTTGGTACAGGGGGCGATTATCACAGATACGCAGTATTTT. This gives the protein CASSLVQGAIITDTQYF.